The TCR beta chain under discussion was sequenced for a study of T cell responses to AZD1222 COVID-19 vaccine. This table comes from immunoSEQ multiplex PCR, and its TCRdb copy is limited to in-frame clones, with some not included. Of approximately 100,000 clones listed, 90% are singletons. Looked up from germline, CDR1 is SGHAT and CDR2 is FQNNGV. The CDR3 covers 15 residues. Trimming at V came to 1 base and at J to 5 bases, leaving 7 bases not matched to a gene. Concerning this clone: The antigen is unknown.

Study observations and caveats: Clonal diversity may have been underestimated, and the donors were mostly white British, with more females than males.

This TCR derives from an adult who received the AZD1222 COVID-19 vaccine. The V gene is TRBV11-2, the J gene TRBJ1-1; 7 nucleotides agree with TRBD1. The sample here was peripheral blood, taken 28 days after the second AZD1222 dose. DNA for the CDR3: TGTGCCAGCAGCTTAGCGCCGACAGGGAAAACTGAAGCTTTCTTT. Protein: CASSLAPTGKTEAFF.